Listed below are T cell receptor beta chains from one sample, sequenced in a study of T cells in Graves' hyperthyroidism and ophthalmopathy. TCRdb re-called the multiplex PCR reads with MiXCR, one entry per CDR3 protein. Counted here are about 480,000 distinct CDR3 sequences, around 15% occurring once; the ten biggest clones make up around a sixth. Material for sequencing was blood. The receptor source for this set is a woman between 18 and 30 years old with Graves' hyperthyroidism. CDR3s include the opening cysteine and the closing phenylalanine or tryptophan. D genes are given only for firm matches. Part of the rows lack a size; the others show once, few, many or a class for expanded clones.

V: TRBV10-3
J: TRBJ1-2
size: many
D: .
length: 13
DNA: TGTGCCATCAGTGAGGGTGTCCAGGTTGGCTACACCTTC
CDR3: CAISEGVQVGYTF

V: TRBV2
J: TRBJ2-1
size: .
D: TRBD2
length: 17
DNA: TGTGCCAGCCGGCGTCTAGCGGGAGGCTTAGCCTACAATGAGCAGTTCTTC
CDR3: CASRRLAGGLAYNEQFF

V: TRBV2
J: TRBJ2-1
size: many
D: TRBD2
length: 15
DNA: TGTGCCAGCAGAGGTGGACTAGCGGAAATCAATGAGCAGTTCTTC
CDR3: CASRGGLAEINEQFF

V: TRBV12-3/TRBV12-4
J: TRBJ2-5
size: many
D: .
length: 12
DNA: TGTGCCAGCAGATTCGCCTGGGAAACCCAGTACTTC
CDR3: CASRFAWETQYF

V: TRBV7-9
J: TRBJ2-1
size: few
D: .
length: 16
DNA: TGTGCCAGCAGATCTAGTCCCGGGACGCCGGAAAATGAGCAGTTCTTC
CDR3: CASRSSPGTPENEQFF

V: TRBV18
J: TRBJ2-4
size: many
D: .
length: 16
DNA: TGTGCCAGCTCACCAGAATACGGGGACACGAAAAACATTCAGTACTTC
CDR3: CASSPEYGDTKNIQYF

V: TRBV19
J: TRBJ2-6
size: many
D: .
length: 17
DNA: TGTGCCAGTAGTAATCCCGGTTCAGCTACCGGGGCCAACGTCCTGACTTTC
CDR3: CASSNPGSATGANVLTF

V: TRBV12-3/TRBV12-4
J: TRBJ2-5
size: many
D: TRBD2
length: 15
DNA: TGTGCCAGCTTTCCTTCCGTAGGGACTAGCGGGATCCAGTACTTC
CDR3: CASFPSVGTSGIQYF

V: TRBV12-3/TRBV12-4
J: TRBJ1-4
size: many
D: .
length: 16
DNA: TGTGCCAGCAGTTCGAGGGCGGCCGCCGGTAATGAAAAACTGTTTTTT
CDR3: CASSSRAAAGNEKLFF

V: TRBV2
J: TRBJ2-3
size: many
D: TRBD2
length: 17
DNA: TGTGCCAGCACCCCTCGCGGGGGGCGGGTTGGCACAGATACGCAGTATTTT
CDR3: CASTPRGGRVGTDTQYF

V: TRBV29-1
J: TRBJ1-1
size: many
D: TRBD1
length: 12
DNA: TGCAGCGTGGGACAGGGGGACACTGAAGCTTTCTTT
CDR3: CSVGQGDTEAFF

V: TRBV12-3/TRBV12-4
J: TRBJ2-2
size: .
D: .
length: 10
DNA: TGTGCCAGTGGGTCCGGGGAGCTGTTTTTT
CDR3: CASGSGELFF

V: TRBV2
J: TRBJ2-2
size: many
D: .
length: 10
DNA: TGTGCCAGCAAGGAAAGGGAGCTGTTTTTT
CDR3: CASKERELFF

V: TRBV20-1
J: TRBJ2-1
size: many
D: TRBD2
length: 15
DNA: TGCAGTAAAAGGGGTGGACTAGCGGGATACAATGAGCAGTTCTTC
CDR3: CSKRGGLAGYNEQFF

V: TRBV5-4
J: TRBJ1-2
size: many
D: .
length: 13
DNA: TGTGCCAGCAGCTTGGGTACAAACTATGGCTACACCTTC
CDR3: CASSLGTNYGYTF

V: TRBV4-1
J: TRBJ1-5
size: .
D: .
length: 15
DNA: TGCGCCAGCAGCCAAAAGGTTGGGGGCAATCAGCCCCAGCATTTT
CDR3: CASSQKVGGNQPQHF

V: TRBV20-1
J: TRBJ1-2
size: few
D: .
length: 13
DNA: TGCAGTGCCGGCAGGGGTTCTGACTATGGCTACACCTTC
CDR3: CSAGRGSDYGYTF

V: TRBV4-2
J: TRBJ2-1
size: .
D: TRBD1
length: 16
DNA: TGTGCCAGCAGCCAGGACAGGGGGCTGACCTACAATGAGCAGTTCTTC
CDR3: CASSQDRGLTYNEQFF

V: TRBV20-1
J: TRBJ1-6
size: .
D: .
length: 16
DNA: TGCAGTGCTAGAGGGTCAGTGGGGGCACAGAATTCACCCCTCCACTTT
CDR3: CSARGSVGAQNSPLHF

V: TRBV5-6
J: TRBJ2-2
size: few
D: .
length: 15
DNA: TGTGCCAGCAGCTTCCCCAGGGTGAACACCGGGGAGCTGTTTTTT
CDR3: CASSFPRVNTGELFF

V: TRBV10-2
J: TRBJ1-3
size: many
D: .
length: 12
DNA: TGCGCCAGTGGGACCGCTGGAAACACCATATATTTT
CDR3: CASGTAGNTIYF

V: TRBV27
J: TRBJ2-6
size: many
D: .
length: 17
DNA: TGTGCCAGCAGTTTAGAATCAGGGCCCAGAGGGGCCAACGTCCTGACTTTC
CDR3: CASSLESGPRGANVLTF

V: TRBV12-3/TRBV12-4
J: TRBJ2-2
size: many
D: TRBD2
length: 17
DNA: TGTGCCAGCAGTTTAGCGGTCCGGGCTAGCGGAACCGGGGAGCTGTTTTTT
CDR3: CASSLAVRASGTGELFF